The clone carrying this TCR beta chain was detected a few times. Antigen specificity is unknown. This sample is drawn from a study of T cells after yellow fever vaccination. Study overall: Preparation used SMART-Seq v4 Ultra Low Input for the low-cell-number fractions.

V was clipped by 0 bases and J by 10 bases, with 9 bases between them. The V gene's germline CDR1 is SGHDT and CDR2 YYEEEE. The CDR3 sequence is 12 residues long. TCR cDNA, made by 5'RACE template switching, carried an added universal primer site and UMIs. Using its own MiXCR run on the 5' RACE reads, TCRdb lists one record per CDR3 protein. The table records about 340,000 distinct CDR3 sequences, under 5% of them present only once. General study findings and limits: It was a small share of clonotypes that appeared in both CD4 and CD8 compartments. At 96% for CD4 and over 80% for CD8, most primary-vaccination clones showed up again after the booster.

The material sequenced was PBMCs, taken 5 days after the yellow fever booster vaccination. The rearrangement links TRBV5-6 to TRBJ2-3; D unclear. This clonotype was sampled from a man aged 18 to 30 who received the YFV17D yellow fever vaccine. The CDR3 is CASSLEELAQYF. CDR3 coding DNA: TGTGCCAGCAGCTTGGAAGAGTTGGCGCAGTATTTT.